The present T cell receptor beta chain was sequenced within a study of T cells in localized non-small cell lung cancer. V was cut by 4 bases and J by 8 bases, with 22 bases left in between. The germline V gene has CDR1 SGHRS and CDR2 YFSETQ. The CDR3 runs 16 residues. Sequenced by immunoSEQ multiplex PCR; TCRdb stores in-frame clones only, minus some. In the table there are approximately 21,000 clones, 85% to 90% of which are singletons. Regarding the study as a whole: Higher blood T cell density tracked longer overall survival. Only one tumor region went through sequencing, so heterogeneity may still be there.

On this clone itself: Its specificity is unknown.

The origin of this receptor is a male donor aged 60 or over with stage I lung adenocarcinoma. The chain employs TRBV5-1 and TRBJ2-1, with D unresolved. The specimen comprised peripheral blood, sampled before any cancer treatment. The CDR3: CASSARASVKIDEQFF. The CDR3 nucleotides read TGCGCCAGCAGCGCCCGGGCATCAGTAAAGATCGATGAGCAGTTCTTC.